The 5 T cell receptor beta chains below were found in one sample sequenced in a study of cytomegalovirus exposure and HLA in healthy donors. Sequencing used immunoSEQ multiplex PCR; TCRdb keeps in-frame clones, though not all of them. The sample has 90,000 to 110,000 clones, 86% seen once; the top ten hold roughly 4%. Sequenced sample: PBMCs. All receptors derive from a woman between 18 and 30 years old in good health and CMV-seropositive.

This clone was seen just once. Other DNA sequences in this specimen translate into the identical CDR3. V and J are TRBV9 and TRBJ1-3; D uncertain. CDR1 and CDR2 (germline): SGDLS, YYNGEE. CDR3 length: 14 residues. Trimming pared 4 bases from V and 0 bases from J, leaving 8 bases between. CDR3 nucleotide sequence: TGTGCCAGCAGCCCCACGAGCTCTGGAAACACCATATATTTT. Protein product: CASSPTSSGNTIYF.

The chain carries TRBV7-9 and TRBJ1-6; weak D call: TRBD1 (6 bases). CDR1 is SEHNR and CDR2 is FQNEAQ in the germline V gene (reference sequence). The CDR3 runs 16 residues. The V end was cut by 5 bases, the J end by 6 bases, with 17 bases between. CDR3 bases: TGTGCCAGCAGCCCTCTTACAGGGATCCCTAATTCACCCCTCCACTTT. It codes for CASSPLTGIPNSPLHF.

This rearrangement joins TRBV27 to TRBJ2-3; 7 positions match TRBD1. Germline CDR1 is MNHEY and CDR2 is SMNVEV (reference sequence). The CDR3 is made up of 14 amino acids. J lost 3 bases, V lost 6 bases, and 6 bases had no gene match. The CDR3 nucleotides read TGTGCCAGCAGGCTAGGGGGCGGGACAGATACGCAGTATTTT. Amino acids: CASRLGGGTDTQYF.

The gene calls are TRBV19 and TRBJ1-6, with 9 bases that match TRBD1. The CDR3 is 13 residues long. Trimming removed 9 bases from V and 7 bases from J; junction bases left unmatched: 4. In germline, CDR1 is LNHDA, CDR2 SQIVND (reference sequence). The CDR3 region has the DNA TGTGCCAGCAGGGACAGGGTGAATTCACCCCTCCACTTT. Translating gives CASRDRVNSPLHF.

The count of this clone is one. The rearrangement joins TRBV27 to TRBJ2-5, with D possibly matching TRBD1 (5 bases). The CDR3 sequence is 16 residues long. Trimming left V 3 bases short and J 5 bases short, with 19 bases between. Germline CDR1 MNHEY, CDR2 SMNVEV (reference sequence). Here the CDR3 reads CASSFLPVGKGETQYF. The CDR3 DNA follows: TGTGCCAGCAGTTTCCTCCCCGTGGGTAAGGGGGAGACCCAGTACTTC.